One sample yielded the 9 T cell receptor beta chains listed below, sequenced in a study of blood T cell repertoires in COVID-19. Sequencing used immunoSEQ multiplex PCR; TCRdb keeps in-frame clones, though not all of them. The data hold around 170,000 clones, with 84% observed a single time. The sample taken for sequencing was PBMCs or T cells enriched from blood (not recorded which). The receptors here all came from a woman aged 50 to 60 who had recovered from COVID-19.

This chain connects TRBV7-9 to TRBJ2-3; 7 bases match TRBD1. V gave up 4 bases and J gave up 4 bases; unmatched junction bases: 11. Looked up from germline, CDR1 is SEHNR and CDR2 is FQNEAQ (reference sequence). The CDR3 extends over 16 amino acids. The CDR3 DNA sequence: TGTGCCAGCAGCTCCGCCCGGGACAGCACCCCAGATACGCAGTATTTT. Protein sequence: CASSSARDSTPDTQYF.

This chain uses TRBV3-1 (or the pseudogene TRBV3-2) with TRBJ2-3, with 9 bases aligning to TRBD1. This CDR3 has 12 residues. The ends lost 1 base at V and 12 bases at J; junction bases unmatched: 2. Germline V lookup: CDR1 LGHDT, CDR2 YNNKEL (reference sequence). The CDR3 reads CASSQATGGQYF. The DNA of the CDR3 is TGTGCCAGCAGCCAAGCGACAGGGGGACAGTATTTT.

V usage is TRBV10-1 and J usage is TRBJ2-1; D not certain. V dropped 6 bases and J dropped 0 bases, with 6 bases sitting between them. CDR1 and CDR2 (germline): WNHNN, SYGVQD (reference sequence). The CDR3 totals 13 residues. This CDR3 is CASSSSSYNEQFF. CDR3 nucleotide sequence: TGCGCCAGCAGCTCGAGCTCCTACAATGAGCAGTTCTTC.

This sequence joins TRBV5-6 and TRBJ1-6; 8 nucleotides agree with TRBD1. V was pared by 3 bases and J by 6 bases, with 2 bases of the junction left unmatched. The CDR3 extends over 14 amino acids. CDR1 SGHDT and CDR2 YYEEEE come from the germline V gene. DNA for the CDR3: TGTGCCAGCAGCTGGACAGGGCTTAATTCACCCCTCCACTTT. It encodes CASSWTGLNSPLHF. The complete variable domain, with remaining parts taken from reference TRBV5-6 and TRBJ1-6, reads DAGVTQSPTHLIKTRGQQVTLRCSPKSGHDTVSWYQQALGQGPQFIFQYYEEEERQRGNFPDRFSGHQFPNYSSELNVNALLLGDSALYLCASSWTGLNSPLHFGNGTRLTVT.

The V call is TRBV10-3, the J call TRBJ2-7, with D unclear. Per the germline V gene, CDR1 is ENHRY and CDR2 is SYGVKD. CDR3 length: 13 residues. V was pared by 1 base and J by 1 base, with 5 bases between. CDR3 nucleotides: TGTGCCATCAGTGAGTATTCATCCTACGAGCAGTACTTC. Encoded protein: CAISEYSSYEQYF.

This clone was observed a few times. The rearrangement uses TRBV2 and TRBJ1-5, with a tentative D call TRBD1 (6 bases). CDR3 size: 15 residues. Germline assignment: CDR1 SNHLY and CDR2 FYNNEI. The germline V and J ends were trimmed by 11 bases and 7 bases, with 24 bases remaining between them. In nucleotides, the CDR3 is TGTGCCGGGGGCCGGGGACGCCTAGGGGGACAGCCCCAGCATTTT. It specifies CAGGRGRLGGQPQHF.

This clone has a single count. The V and J genes are TRBV7-6 and TRBJ2-7, with TRBD1 identical over 7 bases. The germline CDR1 and CDR2 sequences are SGHVS and FNYEAQ. The CDR3 runs 14 residues. Germline trimming cut 5 bases from V and 4 bases from J; bases unmatched to any gene: 8. CDR3 nucleotide sequence: TGTGCCAGCAGCCTTAACACAGGGGTTTACGAGCAGTACTTC. It is translated as CASSLNTGVYEQYF. The full variable domain, with the rest looked up from reference TRBV7-6 and TRBJ2-7, is GAGVSQSPRYKVTKRGQDVALRCDPISGHVSLYWYRQALGQGPEFLTYFNYEAQQDKSGLPNDRFSAERPEGSISTLTIQRTEQRDSAMYRCASSLNTGVYEQYFGPGTRLTVT.

The CDR3 DNA reads TGTGCCAGCAGCGTAGGGCAGGGGGCCTACGAGCAGTACTTC. Protein: CASSVGQGAYEQYF. The V and J genes are TRBV9 and TRBJ2-7; 7 bases match TRBD1. Germline V gene sequence: CDR1 SGDLS, CDR2 YYNGEE. CDR3 size: 14 residues. The J segment lost 2 bases and the V segment lost 0 bases, leaving 2 bases of the junction unmatched.

The V call is TRBV11-2, the J call TRBJ2-5; D unresolved. Looked up from germline, CDR1 is SGHAT and CDR2 is FQNNGV. The CDR3 is 11 amino acids. Trimming took 5 bases from V and 7 from J, leaving 8 bases between them. The CDR3 is CASSPRVTQYF. The CDR3, as DNA: TGTGCCAGCAGCCCCCGTGTGACCCAGTACTTC. Filled out from reference TRBV11-2 and TRBJ2-5, the complete variable domain reads EAGVAQSPRYKIIEKRQSVAFWCNPISGHATLYWYQQILGQGPKLLIQFQNNGVVDDSQLPKDRFSAERLKGVDSTLKIQPAKLEDSAVYLCASSPRVTQYFGPGTRLLVL.